The 20 T cell receptor beta chains below come from one sample, sequenced in a study of cytomegalovirus exposure and HLA in healthy donors. The PCR used 60 Vbeta and 13 Jbeta primers. Some clones are missing from TCRdb's copy, which holds only in-frame ones; the method was immunoSEQ multiplex PCR. The sample comprises about 75,000 clones, about 79% of which are singletons, and approximately 20% rests with the top ten. Specimen: PBMCs. The receptors originated from a man between 70 and 80 years old in good health and CMV-seropositive.

This chain joins TRBV5-4 and TRBJ2-1; D is possibly TRBD1 (6 bases). Trimming pared 4 bases from V and 6 bases from J, leaving 23 bases between. The CDR3 runs 17 residues. Germline loops: CDR1 SGHNT, CDR2 YYREEE (reference sequence). This CDR3 reads CASSPRGRTFSPNEQFF. Here the CDR3 DNA reads TGTGCCAGCAGCCCTAGGGGGAGAACCTTTTCTCCCAATGAGCAGTTCTTC.

This clone was found once. The CDR3: CASSRPTTGEDYGYTF. The CDR3 DNA follows: TGCGCCAGCAGCCGACCCACCACAGGGGAAGACTATGGCTACACCTTC. The V gene is TRBV4-1, the J gene TRBJ1-2; 7 bases align to TRBD1. J gave up 3 bases and V 4 bases, and 11 bases lay outside the gene matches. The germline CDR1 and CDR2 sequences are MGHRA and YSYEKL. The CDR3 covers 16 residues.

V and J are TRBV4-1 and TRBJ1-2; tentative D call: TRBD1 (5 bases). The CDR3 is 16 residues long. The V end lost 0 bases, the J end lost 3 bases, and 14 bases lay between the germline ends. The germline gives CDR1 MGHRA, CDR2 YSYEKL. This CDR3 is CASSQDSGKGYYGYTF. Written as DNA, the CDR3 is TGCGCCAGCAGCCAAGATTCGGGCAAGGGGTACTATGGCTACACCTTC.

The chain has TRBV4-2 and TRBJ1-5; 7 bases map to TRBD1. V shed 3 bases and J 3 bases; nucleotides not matched to a gene: 5. The V gene's germline CDR1 is LGHNA and CDR2 YNFKEQ. This CDR3 comprises 15 residues. The CDR3 DNA sequence: TGTGCCAGCAGCCACCCCGGGACAGACAATCAGCCCCAGCATTTT. Translating it yields CASSHPGTDNQPQHF.

The chain recombines TRBV7-9 with TRBJ1-6, with 8 bases that match TRBD1. V lost 5 bases, J lost 10 bases, and 7 bases stayed unmatched. The CDR3 sequence is 14 residues long. Germline V lookup: CDR1 SEHNR, CDR2 FQNEAQ (reference sequence). CDR3 loop: CASSLGQGTSPLHF. CDR3 nucleotides: TGTGCCAGCAGCCTAGGACAGGGAACCTCACCCCTCCACTTT. Together with reference TRBV7-9 and TRBJ1-6, the CDR3 gives the full variable domain: DTGVSQNPRHKITKRGQNVTFRCDPISEHNRLYWYRQTLGQGPEFLTYFQNEAQLEKSRLLSDRFSAERPKGSFSTLEIQRTEQGDSAMYLCASSLGQGTSPLHFGNGTRLTVT.

CDR3 protein: CASSPLEGLDTEAFF. The DNA for the CDR3 is TGTGCCAGCAGCCCGTTGGAGGGGCTGGACACTGAAGCTTTCTTT. The V call is TRBV7-6, the J call TRBJ1-1, with a tentative D call TRBD1 (5 bases). The V end lost 5 bases, the J end lost 3 bases, and 16 bases lay between the germline ends. Germline loops: CDR1 SGHVS, CDR2 FNYEAQ. The CDR3 totals 15 residues.

The chain recombines TRBV5-1 with TRBJ1-1, with 7 bases fitting TRBD1. The J segment lost 4 bases and the V segment lost 1 base, leaving 1 base of the junction unmatched. CDR3 length: 13 amino acids. Germline CDR1 SGHRS, CDR2 YFSETQ. The CDR3 nucleotides read TGCGCCAGCAGCTTGAGACAGGGCACTGAAGCTTTCTTT. This codes for CASSLRQGTEAFF.

This chain joins TRBV18 and TRBJ2-3; D gene unclear. The V and J ends lost 6 bases and 0 bases respectively, with 16 bases between them. CDR3 size: 16 residues. Per the germline V gene, CDR1 is KGHSH and CDR2 is LQKENI. Here the CDR3 DNA reads TGTGCCAGCTCCGTCTCGTGGCAGGCTAGCACAGATACGCAGTATTTT. It is translated as CASSVSWQASTDTQYF.

This clone was found a few times. The J gene is TRBJ2-1, the V gene TRBV5-1, with 7 bases fitting TRBD2. The CDR3 has 15 amino acids. CDR1 is SGHRS and CDR2 is YFSETQ in the germline V gene. Losses at the gene ends were 4 bases for V and 5 bases for J; bases not matched to a gene: 9. DNA of the CDR3: TGCGCCAGCAGCACAGAGGGAGGGCAGGACAATGAGCAGTTCTTC. It specifies CASSTEGGQDNEQFF.

The V call is TRBV29-1, the J call TRBJ2-5; tentative D call: TRBD2 (6 bases). The CDR3 length is 13 residues. Deletions cut 3 bases from V and 5 bases from J, with 13 bases between. Germline V gives CDR1 SQVTM, CDR2 ANQGSEA. Written as DNA, the CDR3 is TGCAGCGTTGACAGGAGGGGCCCTGAGACCCAGTACTTC. Translation gives CSVDRRGPETQYF. Full variable domain (outside the CDR3, taken from reference TRBV29-1 and TRBJ2-5): SAVISQKPSRDICQRGTSLTIQCQVDSQVTMMFWYRQQPGQSLTLIATANQGSEATYESGFVIDKFPISRPNLTFSTLTVSNMSPEDSSIYLCSVDRRGPETQYFGPGTRLLVL.

Notes on this clone: The germline gene is not matched at one end of the junction; a read error may be the cause. DNA for the CDR3: TGCAGTGCAAGGTGGACATCCTTCGTCTTC. It translates to CSARWTSFVF. This chain uses TRBV20-1 with TRBJ2-1; D possibly corresponds to TRBD1 (5 bases). The CDR3 extends over 10 amino acids. Germline-derived CDR1 and CDR2 are DFQATT and SNEGSKA (reference sequence).

The chain couples TRBV28 to TRBJ2-7, with TRBD1 matching 7 bases. Germline V gives CDR1 MDHEN, CDR2 SYDVKM. The V gene end was trimmed by 4 bases and the J gene end by 5 bases; junction bases not matched to a gene: 14. This CDR3 is built from 16 residues. CDR3 in amino acids: CASSSHGLGGRDEQYF. In DNA, the CDR3 is TGTGCCAGCAGTTCACACGGATTAGGGGGCCGGGACGAGCAGTACTTC.

V is TRBV2 and J is TRBJ2-7, with D uncertain. Trimming cost V 4 bases and J 3 bases, with 13 bases left between them. The germline CDR1 and CDR2 sequences are SNHLY and FYNNEI. CDR3 length: 14 amino acids. The CDR3, as DNA: TGTGCCAGCAGTGGAGGCTATTCTCGCTACGAGCAGTACTTC. This sequence encodes CASSGGYSRYEQYF.

About this clone itself: Other DNA sequences in this specimen translate into the identical CDR3. The chain has TRBV2 and TRBJ2-7; TRBD1 matches at 8 bases. V lost 6 bases and J lost 3; bases outside the gene matches: 4. The germline V gene encodes CDR1 SNHLY and CDR2 FYNNEI. The CDR3 length is 13 residues. The CDR3 coding sequence is TGTGCCAGCAGGCGGACAGGGAACTACGAGCAGTACTTC. Translated: CASRRTGNYEQYF.

The chain employs TRBV15 and TRBJ2-5; D is possibly TRBD1 (5 bases). This CDR3 is 14 amino acids long. V lost 0 bases and J 2 bases, leaving 7 bases between the germline ends. Germline V gene sequence: CDR1 LNHNV, CDR2 YYDKDF (reference sequence). DNA for the CDR3: TGTGCCACCAGCAGAGATCGACAGCAAGAGACCCAGTACTTC. It is translated as CATSRDRQQETQYF.

DNA for the CDR3: TGTGCCAGCGTGGGGACTAGCGGGATTCAGGATACGCAGTATTTT. This encodes CASVGTSGIQDTQYF. The chain couples TRBV2 to TRBJ2-3; 13 bases fit TRBD2. Germline V CDR1 and CDR2: SNHLY, FYNNEI. V shed 8 bases and J 6 bases; nucleotides not matched to a gene: 8. The CDR3 covers 15 residues. Full variable domain (outside the CDR3, taken from reference TRBV2 and TRBJ2-3): EPEVTQTPSHQVTQMGQEVILRCVPISNHLYFYWYRQILGQKVEFLVSFYNNEISEKSEIFDDQFSVERPDGSNFTLKIRSTKLEDSAMYFCASVGTSGIQDTQYFGPGTRLTVL.

On this clone itself: The missing conserved phenylalanine or tryptophan at the end of this CDR3 makes a read error likely. The CDR3 nucleotides read TGTGCCAGCAGTTTAGGGACAGGGGACTATGGCTACACCCTC. Translation gives CASSLGTGDYGYTL. The chain carries TRBV28 and TRBJ1-2; 10 bases align to TRBD1. CDR1 is MDHEN and CDR2 is SYDVKM in the germline V gene. The CDR3 runs 14 residues. V was clipped by 2 bases and J by 3 bases; unmatched bases: 0.

This clone has a single count. The V gene is TRBV15, the J gene TRBJ2-1; the match to TRBD2 covers 13 bases. The germline V gene has CDR1 LNHNV and CDR2 YYDKDF (reference sequence). CDR3 length equals 15 residues. The J segment lost 6 bases and the V segment lost 6 bases, leaving 5 bases of the junction unmatched. This chain's CDR3 is CATRTGLAGSNEQFF. The CDR3 DNA reads TGTGCCACCAGAACGGGACTAGCGGGGTCCAATGAGCAGTTCTTC.

The chain links TRBV11-2 to TRBJ2-6; D uncertain. There are 15 residues in the CDR3. Trimming removed 0 bases at V and 0 bases at J, with 3 bases between. CDR1 SGHAT and CDR2 FQNNGV come from the germline V gene. Here the CDR3 DNA reads TGTGCCAGCAGCTTAGACGGCTCTGGGGCCAACGTCCTGACTTTC. Translated, it gives CASSLDGSGANVLTF.

V and J are TRBV5-4 and TRBJ2-5; D may be TRBD1 (6 bases). CDR1 and CDR2 (germline): SGHNT, YYREEE (reference sequence). CDR3 length: 13 amino acids. The V end lost 6 bases, the J end lost 0 bases, and 9 bases lay between the germline ends. CDR3 nucleotides: TGTGCCAGCACAGGGACATACCAAGAGACCCAGTACTTC. Translating it yields CASTGTYQETQYF.